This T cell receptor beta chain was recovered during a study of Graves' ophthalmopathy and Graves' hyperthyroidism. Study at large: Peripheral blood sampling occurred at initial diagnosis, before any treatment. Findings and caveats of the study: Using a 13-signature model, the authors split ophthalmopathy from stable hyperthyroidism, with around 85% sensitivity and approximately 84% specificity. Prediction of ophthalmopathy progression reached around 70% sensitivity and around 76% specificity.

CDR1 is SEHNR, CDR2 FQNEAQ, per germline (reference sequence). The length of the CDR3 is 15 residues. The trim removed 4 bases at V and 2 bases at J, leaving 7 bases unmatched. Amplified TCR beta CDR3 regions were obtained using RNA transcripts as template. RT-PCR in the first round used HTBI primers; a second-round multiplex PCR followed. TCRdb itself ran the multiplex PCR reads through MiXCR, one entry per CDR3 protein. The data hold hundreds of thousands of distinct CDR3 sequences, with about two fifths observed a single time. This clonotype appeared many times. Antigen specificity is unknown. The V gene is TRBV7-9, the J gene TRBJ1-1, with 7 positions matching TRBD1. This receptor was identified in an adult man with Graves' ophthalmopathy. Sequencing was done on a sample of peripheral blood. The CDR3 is CASSSTGTDNTEAFF. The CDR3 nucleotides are TGTGCCAGCAGCTCAACCGGGACAGACAACACTGAAGCTTTCTTT.